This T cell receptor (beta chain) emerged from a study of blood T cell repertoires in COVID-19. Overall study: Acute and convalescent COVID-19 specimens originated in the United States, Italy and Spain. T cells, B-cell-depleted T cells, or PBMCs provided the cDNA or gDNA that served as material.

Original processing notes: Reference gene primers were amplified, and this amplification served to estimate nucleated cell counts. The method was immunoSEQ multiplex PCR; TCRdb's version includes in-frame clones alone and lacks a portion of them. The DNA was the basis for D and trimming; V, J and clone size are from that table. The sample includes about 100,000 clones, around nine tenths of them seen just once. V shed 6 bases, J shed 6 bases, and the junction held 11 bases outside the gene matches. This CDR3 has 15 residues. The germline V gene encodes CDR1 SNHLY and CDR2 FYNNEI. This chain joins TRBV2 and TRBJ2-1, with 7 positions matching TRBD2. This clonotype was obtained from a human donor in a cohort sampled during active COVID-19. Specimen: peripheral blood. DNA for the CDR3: TGTGCCAGCAGCTTGAGCGGGATCGACACCAATGAGCAGTTCTTC. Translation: CASSLSGIDTNEQFF.